The 4 T cell receptor beta chains in this list originate from one sample, sequenced in a study of neurological immune-mediated disorders. TCRdb re-called the 5' RACE reads with MiXCR, one entry per CDR3 protein. The table includes 66,000 or so distinct CDR3 sequences, 3% to 4% detected once. The material sequenced was PBMCs. These TCRs come from a man aged 40-50 years with multiple sclerosis.

At least ten counts were recorded for this clonotype. V and J are TRBV5-5 and TRBJ1-1; 9 nucleotides match TRBD1. With V trimmed by 0 bases and J by 2 bases, 8 bases remained unmatched. CDR3 size: 17 residues. Germline V gene lookup returns CDR1 SGHKS and CDR2 YYEKEE (reference sequence). The CDR3 nucleotides read TGTGCCAGCAGCTTGGACCCGGGACAGGGTTTAAACACTGAAGCTTTCTTT. This sequence encodes CASSLDPGQGLNTEAFF.

In its sample, this clonotype was seen many times. The J gene is TRBJ2-3, the V gene TRBV6-5; D may be TRBD1 (6 bases). This CDR3 is 17 amino acids long. Per germline, CDR1 MNHEY and CDR2 SVGAGI. Trimming removed 6 bases at V and 0 bases at J, with 19 bases between. The CDR3 region has the DNA TGTGCCAGCAGACGAACAGGGTTGCTCCCCAGCACAGATACGCAGTATTTT. Translation: CASRRTGLLPSTDTQYF.

This clonotype was counted at least ten times. The J gene is TRBJ2-7, the V gene TRBV15; 7 bases are a match to TRBD1. The CDR3 has 14 amino acids. Per germline, CDR1 LNHNV and CDR2 YYDKDF (reference sequence). The V gene end was trimmed by 4 bases and the J gene end by 4 bases; junction bases not matched to a gene: 7. CDR3 sequence (DNA): TGTGCCACCAGCATAAGACAGGGTGGGTACGAGCAGTACTTC. It yields the protein CATSIRQGGYEQYF. Variable domain in full (rest from reference TRBV15 and TRBJ2-7): DAMVIQNPRYQVTQFGKPVTLSCSQTLNHNVMYWYQQKSSQAPKLLFHYYDKDFNNEADTPDNFQSRRPNTSFCFLDIRSPGLGDTAMYLCATSIRQGGYEQYFGPGTRLTVT.

Comments on this clonotype: A much larger clone is a single base away; this may be a read error. This CDR3 reads CDSRHSYNEYF. The CDR3 DNA reads as TGTGACAGCAGACACTCCTACAATGAGTACTTC. V usage is TRBV6-5 and J usage is TRBJ2-5; D is undetermined. The germline gives CDR1 MNHEY, CDR2 SVGAGI. The CDR3 consists of 11 residues.